The 12 T cell receptor beta chains below come from one sample, sequenced in a study of blood T cell repertoires in COVID-19. Produced via immunoSEQ multiplex PCR; TCRdb's table is partial and in-frame only. Seen here are tens of thousands of clones, 80% to 90% observed once, and the top ten hold roughly 2.9%. The source material was peripheral blood. Receptors originate from a woman of 80 years or more with acute or convalescent COVID-19.

V and J are TRBV19 and TRBJ1-2; 11 bases line up with TRBD1. Germline lookup yields CDR1 LNHDA and CDR2 SQIVND (reference sequence). Trimming took 5 bases from V and 4 from J; bases not matched to a gene: 9. There are 16 residues in the CDR3. CDR3 in amino acids: CASSSPGTGGGYGYTF. In nucleotides, the CDR3 is TGTGCCAGTAGTTCACCCGGGACAGGGGGTGGCTATGGCTACACCTTC.

This rearrangement joins TRBV19 to TRBJ1-6, with TRBD1 matching over 7 bases. J gave up 10 bases and V 0 bases, and 6 bases lay outside the gene matches. From germline, CDR1 is LNHDA and CDR2 SQIVND (reference sequence). There are 15 residues in the CDR3. The CDR3 DNA reads as TGTGCCAGTAGTATAGATCAAGGGACAGTCTCACCCCTCCACTTT. Translated: CASSIDQGTVSPLHF.

This clone was counted only a few times. The rearrangement uses TRBV4-2 and TRBJ2-1; 9 bases match TRBD2. Trimming at V came to 4 bases and at J to 6 bases, leaving 7 bases not matched to a gene. The CDR3 totals 15 residues. CDR1 is LGHNA and CDR2 is YNFKEQ in the germline V gene. Here the CDR3 DNA reads TGTGCCAGCAGCCTTGGGATAGCGGGGGCCAATGAGCAGTTCTTC. Its protein is CASSLGIAGANEQFF.

This clone was found a few times. The genes are TRBV6-4 and TRBJ2-5; possibly TRBD2 for D (6 bases). There are 13 residues in the CDR3. From germline, CDR1 is MRHNA and CDR2 SNTAGT. V lost 6 bases, J lost 2 bases, and 10 bases lay in between. CDR3 sequence: CASSRERQETQYF. In nucleotides, the CDR3 is TGTGCCAGCAGCCGGGAGCGTCAAGAGACCCAGTACTTC.

This clone was detected only a few times. The J gene is TRBJ1-2, the V gene TRBV2, with D possibly being TRBD1 (6 bases). The V gene lost 5 bases and the J gene lost 8 bases, with 18 bases spanning the gap. Germline V CDR1 and CDR2: SNHLY, FYNNEI. This CDR3 is built from 14 residues. CDR3 residues: CASSQTSGEAGYTF. The DNA of the CDR3 is TGTGCCAGCAGTCAAACATCAGGGGAAGCCGGCTACACCTTC.

This chain connects TRBV7-9 to TRBJ2-1; TRBD2 matches at 10 bases. Germline lookup yields CDR1 SEHNR and CDR2 FQNEAQ (reference sequence). With 6 bases clipped from V and 8 bases from J, the junction kept 7 bases outside the gene matches. The CDR3 has 14 residues. CDR3 nucleotide sequence: TGTGCCAGCAGTAAAGCGGGGGGGATGGATGAGCAGTTCTTC. Protein product: CASSKAGGMDEQFF.

V is TRBV6-1 and J is TRBJ1-3; the D is unclear. Trimming took 3 bases from V and 0 from J, leaving 12 bases between them. Germline V gives CDR1 MNHNS, CDR2 SASEGT. The CDR3 contains 16 residues. The CDR3 spells CASSDKRRISGNTIYF. The CDR3 DNA follows: TGTGCCAGCAGTGACAAGCGGCGGATCTCTGGAAACACCATATATTTT.

This rearrangement joins TRBV3-1 (or the pseudogene TRBV3-2) to TRBJ1-2, with D hard to call. CDR1 is LGHDT, CDR2 YNNKEL, per germline (reference sequence). Trimming took 1 base from V and 8 from J, leaving 8 bases between them. CDR3 length: 12 amino acids. CDR3 region: CASSQGPGGYTF. DNA of the CDR3: TGTGCCAGCAGCCAAGGTCCGGGGGGCTACACCTTC.

The V gene is TRBV29-1, the J gene TRBJ2-4, with D hard to call. Trimming shortened V by 4 bases and J by 6 bases, and 13 bases separated the two germline ends. This CDR3 has 13 amino acids. The germline CDR1 and CDR2 sequences are SQVTM and ANQGSEA. CDR3 loop: CSVAQDSPNIQYF. The CDR3 bases are TGCAGCGTTGCCCAGGATTCACCAAACATTCAGTACTTC.

V is TRBV3-1 (or the pseudogene TRBV3-2) and J is TRBJ2-3, with 7 nucleotides matching TRBD2. J was trimmed by 4 bases and V by 2 bases; bases with no gene match: 6. Germline lookup yields CDR1 LGHDT and CDR2 YNNKEL (reference sequence). CDR3 length equals 15 residues. The CDR3 DNA reads TGTGCCAGCAGCCAACCCCGACTAGCTCCAGATACGCAGTATTTT. This translates into CASSQPRLAPDTQYF.

This chain connects TRBV19 to TRBJ2-2; 11 positions match TRBD2. V was clipped by 4 bases and J by 5 bases; unmatched bases: 9. Germline V CDR1 and CDR2: LNHDA, SQIVND (reference sequence). The length of the CDR3 is 17 residues. Here the CDR3 DNA reads TGTGCCAGTAGTACACTAGCGGGGGCTCCGCTAACCGGGGAGCTGTTTTTT. Translated: CASSTLAGAPLTGELFF.

V gene TRBV9 combines with J gene TRBJ1-6; D remains unclear. Germline V CDR1 and CDR2: SGDLS, YYNGEE. V was pared by 7 bases and J by 7 bases, with 12 bases between. The CDR3 loop spans 13 amino acids. The CDR3 bases are TGTGCCAGCTCGGGGTCAGAAAATTCACCCCTCCACTTT. As protein: CASSGSENSPLHF.